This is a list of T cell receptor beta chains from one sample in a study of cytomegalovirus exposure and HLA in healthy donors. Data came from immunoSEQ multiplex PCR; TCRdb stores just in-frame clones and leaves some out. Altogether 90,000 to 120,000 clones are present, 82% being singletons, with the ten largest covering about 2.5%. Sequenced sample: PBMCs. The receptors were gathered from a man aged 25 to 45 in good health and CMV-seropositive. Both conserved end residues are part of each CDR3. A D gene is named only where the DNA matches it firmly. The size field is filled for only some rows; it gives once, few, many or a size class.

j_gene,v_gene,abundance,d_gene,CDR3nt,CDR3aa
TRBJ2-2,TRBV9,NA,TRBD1,TGTGCCAGCAGCGCGTCAGGGGGCGATAACGGGGAGCTGTTTTTT,CASSASGGDNGELFF
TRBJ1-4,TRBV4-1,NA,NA,TGCGCCAGCGGTAGGCAGGACTTTAATGAAAAACTGTTTTTT,CASGRQDFNEKLFF
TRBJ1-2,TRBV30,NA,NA,TGTGCCTCTTCCTCTAACTATGGCTACACCTTC,CASSSNYGYTF
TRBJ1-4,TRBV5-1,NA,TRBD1,TGCGCCAGCAGTCCCGGGCTGGGACACAGGGGGCGAGGTGAAAAACTGTTTTTT,CASSPGLGHRGRGEKLFF
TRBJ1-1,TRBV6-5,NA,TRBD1,TGTGCCAGCAGAGACAGGGGAAAGAACACTGAAGCTTTCTTT,CASRDRGKNTEAFF
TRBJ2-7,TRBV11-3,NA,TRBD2,TGTGCCAGCAGCTTAGGGGGGACTAGCGGGGTACAGCGGGAGCAGTACTTC,CASSLGGTSGVQREQYF
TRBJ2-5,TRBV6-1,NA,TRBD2,TGTGCCAGCAGTGATCAGGCGGCTAGCGGGGGATATTTCCAAAAGACCCAGTACTTC,CASSDQAASGGYFQKTQYF
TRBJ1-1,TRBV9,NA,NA,TGTGCCAGCAGCGTGGCCCCCATCCGAACAACTGAAGCTTTCTTT,CASSVAPIRTTEAFF
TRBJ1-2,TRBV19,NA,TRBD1,TGTGCCAGTAGTATCCCCTCTGCGGGACAGGGATGTGTCACCTTC,CASSIPSAGQGCVTF
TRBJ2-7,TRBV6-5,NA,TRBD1,TGTGCCAGCAGTTACCAGGGACAGGGAGTAGGCGAGCAGTACTTC,CASSYQGQGVGEQYF
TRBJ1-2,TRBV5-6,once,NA,TGTGCCAGCAGCTTCGGGTCTGGAGGCTATGGCTACACCTTC,CASSFGSGGYGYTF
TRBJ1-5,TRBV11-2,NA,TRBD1,TGTGCCAGCAGCTTAGGAAGGGACAGGGGTAATCAGCCCCAGCATTTT,CASSLGRDRGNQPQHF
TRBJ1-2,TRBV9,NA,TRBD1,TGTGCCAGCAGCGTAGAGGCAGGGGGCTATGGCTACACCTTC,CASSVEAGGYGYTF
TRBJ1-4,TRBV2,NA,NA,TGTGCCAGCAGTGTTGAACACCATGAAAAACTGTTTTTT,CASSVEHHEKLFF
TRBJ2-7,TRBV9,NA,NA,TGTGCCAGCAGCGTAAGCCCGGGATACGAGCAGTACTTC,CASSVSPGYEQYF
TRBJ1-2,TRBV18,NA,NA,TGTGCCAGCTCTAGTAGCAGGGCGGGAGGCTACACCTTC,CASSSSRAGGYTF
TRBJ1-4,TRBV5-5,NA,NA,TGTGCCAGCAAGCCGGGCCGAGGGGGTGAAAAACTGTTTTTT,CASKPGRGGEKLFF
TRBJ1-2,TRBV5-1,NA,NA,TGCGCCAGCAGCCCCCATGATAAGGGAGCCGGCTACACCTTC,CASSPHDKGAGYTF
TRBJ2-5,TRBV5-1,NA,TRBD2,TGCGCCAGCAGCTTCGCGGGGGAAGAGACCCAGTACTTC,CASSFAGEETQYF
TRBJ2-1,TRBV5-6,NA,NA,TGTGCCAGCAGCTTTCAGGGAGGAAGTGAGCAGTTCTTC,CASSFQGGSEQFF
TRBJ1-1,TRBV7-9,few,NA,TGTGCCAGCAGCTCGACCGGACAGCTGAACACTGAAGCTTTCTTT,CASSSTGQLNTEAFF
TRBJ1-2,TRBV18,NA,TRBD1,TGTGCCAGCTCTGGACAGGGGTTCTATGGCTACACCTTC,CASSGQGFYGYTF
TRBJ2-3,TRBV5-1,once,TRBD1,TGCGCCAGCAGCTCGGACAGGGTAGATACGCAGTATTTT,CASSSDRVDTQYF
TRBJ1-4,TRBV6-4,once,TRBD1,TGTGCCAGCAGTGCTCGACAGGGAACTAATGAAAAACTGTTTTTT,CASSARQGTNEKLFF
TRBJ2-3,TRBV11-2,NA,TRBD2,TGTGCCAGCAGCGCCTCTAGCGGGGGGTTTTCGGATACGCAGTATTTT,CASSASSGGFSDTQYF
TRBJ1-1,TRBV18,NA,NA,TGTGCCAGCTCGCTCATCAGGGGAAGCACTGAAGCTTTCTTT,CASSLIRGSTEAFF
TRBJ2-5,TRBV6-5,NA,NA,TGTGCCAGCAGTCGGACGGACGGGAGATCCCAGTACTTC,CASSRTDGRSQYF